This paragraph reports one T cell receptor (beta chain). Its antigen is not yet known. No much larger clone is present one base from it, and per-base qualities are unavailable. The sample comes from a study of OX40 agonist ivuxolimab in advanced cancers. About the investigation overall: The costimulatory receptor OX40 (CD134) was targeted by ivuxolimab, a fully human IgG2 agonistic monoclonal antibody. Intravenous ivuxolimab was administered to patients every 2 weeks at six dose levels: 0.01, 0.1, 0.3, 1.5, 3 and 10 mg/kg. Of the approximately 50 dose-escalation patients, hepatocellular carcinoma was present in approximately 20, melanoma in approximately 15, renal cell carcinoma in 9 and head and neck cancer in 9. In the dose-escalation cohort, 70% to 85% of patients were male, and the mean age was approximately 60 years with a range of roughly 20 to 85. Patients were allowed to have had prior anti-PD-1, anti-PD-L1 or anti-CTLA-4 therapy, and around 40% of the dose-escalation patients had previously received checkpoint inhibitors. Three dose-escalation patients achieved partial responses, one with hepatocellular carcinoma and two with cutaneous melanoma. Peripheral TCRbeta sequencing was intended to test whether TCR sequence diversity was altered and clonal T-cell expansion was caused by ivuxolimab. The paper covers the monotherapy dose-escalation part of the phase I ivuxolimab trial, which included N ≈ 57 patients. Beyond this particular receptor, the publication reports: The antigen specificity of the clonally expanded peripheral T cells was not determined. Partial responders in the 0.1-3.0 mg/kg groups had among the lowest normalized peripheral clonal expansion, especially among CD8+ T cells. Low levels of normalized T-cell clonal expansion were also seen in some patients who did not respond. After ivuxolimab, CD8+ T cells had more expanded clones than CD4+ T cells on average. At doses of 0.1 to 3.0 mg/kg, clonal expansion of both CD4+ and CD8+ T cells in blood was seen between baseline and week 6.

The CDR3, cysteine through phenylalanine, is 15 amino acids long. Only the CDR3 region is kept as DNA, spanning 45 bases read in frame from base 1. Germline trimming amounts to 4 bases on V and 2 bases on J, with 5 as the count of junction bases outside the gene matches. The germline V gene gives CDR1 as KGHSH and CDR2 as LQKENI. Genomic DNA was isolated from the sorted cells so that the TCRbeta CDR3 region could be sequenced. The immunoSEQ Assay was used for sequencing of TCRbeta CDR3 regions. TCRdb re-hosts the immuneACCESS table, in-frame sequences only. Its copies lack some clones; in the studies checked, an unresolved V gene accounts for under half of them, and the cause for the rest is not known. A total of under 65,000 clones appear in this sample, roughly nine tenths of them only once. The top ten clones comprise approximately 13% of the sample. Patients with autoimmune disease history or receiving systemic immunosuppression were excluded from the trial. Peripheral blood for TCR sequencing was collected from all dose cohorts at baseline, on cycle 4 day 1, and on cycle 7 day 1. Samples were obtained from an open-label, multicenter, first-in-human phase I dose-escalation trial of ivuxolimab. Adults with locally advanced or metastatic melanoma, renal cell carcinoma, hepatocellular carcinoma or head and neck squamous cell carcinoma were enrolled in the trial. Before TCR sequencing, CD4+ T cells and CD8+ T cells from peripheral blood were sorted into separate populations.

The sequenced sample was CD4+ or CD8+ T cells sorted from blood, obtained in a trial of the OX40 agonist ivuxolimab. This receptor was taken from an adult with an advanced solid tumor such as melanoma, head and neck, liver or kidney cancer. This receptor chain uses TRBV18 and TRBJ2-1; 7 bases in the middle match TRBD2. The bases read TGTGCCAGCTCACGAGACACTAGCGCCTACAATGAGCAGTTCTTC. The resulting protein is CASSRDTSAYNEQFF.